This T cell receptor (beta chain) was obtained from a study of OX40 agonist ivuxolimab in advanced cancers. Looking at the study overall: The patients' treatment was ivuxolimab, an agonistic anti-OX40 (CD134) antibody. Dose-escalation cases comprised hepatocellular carcinoma, melanoma, renal cell or head and neck cancer.

Per the germline V gene, CDR1 is SGHVS and CDR2 is FQNEAQ. V was cut by 4 bases and J by 4 bases, with 14 bases left in between. The CDR3 runs 15 residues. This clone was observed a handful of times. The antigen is not known. Study-level findings and limits: With doses of 0.1-3.0 mg/kg, partial responders showed among the lowest clonal expansion. Fewer expanded clones were found on average in CD4+ than in CD8+ T cells.

The method was immunoSEQ multiplex PCR; TCRdb's version includes in-frame clones alone and lacks a portion of them. The data hold 80,000 or so clones, with 85% to 90% observed a single time. The rearrangement uses TRBV7-8 and TRBJ1-5; TRBD1 might be the D (5 bases). The sequences come from CD4+ or CD8+ T cells sorted from blood, collected in a trial of the OX40 agonist ivuxolimab. This receptor was obtained from an adult with an advanced solid tumor such as melanoma, head and neck, liver or kidney cancer. CDR3 coding DNA: TGTGCCAGCAGCTCCACACCGGGGGGTAATCAGCCCCAGCATTTT. It translates to CASSSTPGGNQPQHF.